There are a few counts of the clone carrying this T cell receptor (beta chain). What it binds is not known. This entry comes from a study of T-cell reconstitution after alpha-beta-depleted transplantation in children. Study-wide results and limits: Surviving recipient T cells and intrathymic progenitors accounted for some patients' high TCRbeta diversity at day 60. T-cell counts and diversity were attributed mostly to newly produced T cells one year after transplant.

Preparation of the TCRbeta library was carried out with unique molecular identifiers. Each CDR3 protein is one row after TCRdb ran MiXCR on the PCR reads. The sample contains hundreds of thousands of distinct CDR3 sequences, around 13% of which appear only once. This TCR was sampled from a girl aged 2 to 9 with congenital amegakaryocytic thrombocytopenia, due to receive a stem cell transplant. The source was PBMCs, collected before TCRalphabeta/CD19-depleted stem cell transplant.

The CDR3 loop is CSAMWEGSYEQYF. The CDR3 DNA reads as TGCAGTGCTATGTGGGAGGGCTCCTACGAGCAGTACTTC. The genes are TRBV20-1 and TRBJ2-7; 7 bases align to TRBD2. V was clipped by 4 bases and J by 0 bases; unmatched bases: 3. There are 13 residues in the CDR3. CDR1 and CDR2 from the germline V gene are DFQATT and SNEGSKA (reference sequence).